This T cell receptor (beta chain) was found in a study of blood T cell repertoires in COVID-19. Across the study: Specimens from acute and convalescent COVID-19 originated in the United States, Italy and Spain.

CDR3 length: 15 residues. Germline CDR1 is SGDLS and CDR2 is YYNGEE. The ends lost 0 bases at V and 5 bases at J; junction bases unmatched: 6. In assigning cohorts, the study relied on participant-reported clinical history. Clones were sequenced by immunoSEQ multiplex PCR, and TCRdb holds only the in-frame ones, with some missing. The sample records approximately 200,000 clones, approximately 84% being singletons. This chain joins TRBV9 and TRBJ2-5; 8 bases match TRBD1. Sequencing input: PBMCs or T cells enriched from blood (not recorded which). The origin of this receptor is a man aged 55 to 70 who had recovered from COVID-19. This chain's CDR3 is CASSVESGGFETQYF. CDR3 in DNA: TGTGCCAGCAGCGTAGAGTCAGGGGGCTTTGAGACCCAGTACTTC.